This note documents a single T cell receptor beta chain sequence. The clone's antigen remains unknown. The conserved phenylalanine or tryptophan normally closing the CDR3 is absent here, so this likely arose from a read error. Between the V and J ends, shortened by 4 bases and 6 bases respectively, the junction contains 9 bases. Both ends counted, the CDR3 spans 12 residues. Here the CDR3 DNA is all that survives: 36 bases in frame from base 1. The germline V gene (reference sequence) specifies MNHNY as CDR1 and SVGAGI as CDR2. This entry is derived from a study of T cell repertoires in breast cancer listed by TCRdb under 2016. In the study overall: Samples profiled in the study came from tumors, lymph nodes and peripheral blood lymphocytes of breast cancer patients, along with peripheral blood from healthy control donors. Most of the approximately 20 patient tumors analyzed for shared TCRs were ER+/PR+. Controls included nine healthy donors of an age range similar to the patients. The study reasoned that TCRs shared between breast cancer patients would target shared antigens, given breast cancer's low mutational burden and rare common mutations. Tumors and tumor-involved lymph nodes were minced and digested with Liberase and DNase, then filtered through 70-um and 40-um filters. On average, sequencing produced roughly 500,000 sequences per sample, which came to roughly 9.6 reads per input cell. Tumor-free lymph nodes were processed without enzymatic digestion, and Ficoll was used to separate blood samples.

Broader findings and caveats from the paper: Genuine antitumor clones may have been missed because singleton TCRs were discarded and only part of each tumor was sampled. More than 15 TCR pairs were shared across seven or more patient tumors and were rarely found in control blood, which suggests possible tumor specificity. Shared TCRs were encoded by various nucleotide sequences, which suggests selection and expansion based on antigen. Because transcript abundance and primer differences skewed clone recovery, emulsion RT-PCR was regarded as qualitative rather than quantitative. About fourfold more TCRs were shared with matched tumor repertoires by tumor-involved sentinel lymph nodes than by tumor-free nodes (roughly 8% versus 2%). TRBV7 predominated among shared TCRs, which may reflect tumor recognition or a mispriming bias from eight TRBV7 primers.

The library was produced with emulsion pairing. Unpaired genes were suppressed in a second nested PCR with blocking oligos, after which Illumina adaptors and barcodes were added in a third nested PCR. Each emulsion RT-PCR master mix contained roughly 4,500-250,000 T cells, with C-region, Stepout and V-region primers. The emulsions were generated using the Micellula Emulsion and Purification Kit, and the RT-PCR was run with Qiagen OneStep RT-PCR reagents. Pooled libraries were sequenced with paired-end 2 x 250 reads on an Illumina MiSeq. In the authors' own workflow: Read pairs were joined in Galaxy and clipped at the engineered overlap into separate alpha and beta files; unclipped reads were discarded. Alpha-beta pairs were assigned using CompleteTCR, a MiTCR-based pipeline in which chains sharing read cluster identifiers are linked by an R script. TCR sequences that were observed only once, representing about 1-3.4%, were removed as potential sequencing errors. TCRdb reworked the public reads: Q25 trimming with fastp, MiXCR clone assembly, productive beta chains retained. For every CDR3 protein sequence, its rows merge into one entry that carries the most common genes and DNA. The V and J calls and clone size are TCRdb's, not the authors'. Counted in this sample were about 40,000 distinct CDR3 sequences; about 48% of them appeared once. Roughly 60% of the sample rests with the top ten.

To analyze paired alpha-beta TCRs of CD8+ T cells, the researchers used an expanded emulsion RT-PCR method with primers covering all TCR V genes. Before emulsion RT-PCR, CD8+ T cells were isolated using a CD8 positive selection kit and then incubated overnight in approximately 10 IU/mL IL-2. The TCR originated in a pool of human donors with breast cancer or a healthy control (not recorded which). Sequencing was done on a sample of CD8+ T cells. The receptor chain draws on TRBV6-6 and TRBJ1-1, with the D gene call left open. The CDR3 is CASSSGRAEAFL. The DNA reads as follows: TGTGCCAGCAGTTCTGGGAGGGCTGAAGCTTTCCTT.